This T cell receptor beta chain was identified during a study of blood T cell repertoires in COVID-19. As handled by the study authors: Reference gene primer amplification yielded estimated nucleated cell counts. Profiled with immunoSEQ multiplex PCR; TCRdb holds only in-frame clones, not every one. V and J calls and clone size follow that table, whereas D and trimming were derived from the DNA. This table holds a few hundred thousand clones, about 82% found once. The V gene end was trimmed by 1 base and the J gene end by 6 bases; junction bases not matched to a gene: 8. Germline V gives CDR1 LGHDT, CDR2 YNNKEL (reference sequence). The CDR3 extends over 15 amino acids.

This clonotype was obtained from a woman in her fifties or sixties with active or convalescent COVID-19. V usage is TRBV3-1 (or the pseudogene TRBV3-2) and J usage is TRBJ1-1; 7 nucleotides agree with TRBD1. Sequences were obtained from peripheral blood. This CDR3 reads CASSQGQGVVAEAFF. CDR3 in DNA: TGTGCCAGCAGCCAAGGACAGGGAGTCGTAGCTGAAGCTTTCTTT.